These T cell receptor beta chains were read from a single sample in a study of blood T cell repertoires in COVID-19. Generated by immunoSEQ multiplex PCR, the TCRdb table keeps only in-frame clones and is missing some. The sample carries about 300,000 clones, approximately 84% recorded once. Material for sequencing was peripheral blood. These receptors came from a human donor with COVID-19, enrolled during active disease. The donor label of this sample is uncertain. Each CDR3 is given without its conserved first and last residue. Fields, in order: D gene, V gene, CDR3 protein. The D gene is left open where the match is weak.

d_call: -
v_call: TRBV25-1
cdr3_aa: ASTQTPQGSPLH

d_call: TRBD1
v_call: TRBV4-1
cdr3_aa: ASSSGQGAGANYGYT

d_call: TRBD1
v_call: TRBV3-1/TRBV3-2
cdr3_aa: ASSPQGAGYGYT

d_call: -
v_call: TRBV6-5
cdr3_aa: ASSSAGLRGTDTQY

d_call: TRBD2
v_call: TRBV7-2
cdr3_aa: ASSQRLTSHTQY

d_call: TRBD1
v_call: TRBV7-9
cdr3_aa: ASSPDRGEETQY

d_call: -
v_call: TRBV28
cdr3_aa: ASIAESSYEQY

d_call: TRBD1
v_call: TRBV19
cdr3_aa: ASSIGNRGVDEQF

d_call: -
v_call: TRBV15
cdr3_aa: ATEAPDSYEQY

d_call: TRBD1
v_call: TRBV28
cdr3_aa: ASSLVGTGDEKLF

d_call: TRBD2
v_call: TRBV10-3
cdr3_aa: AISEVPSGIGETQY

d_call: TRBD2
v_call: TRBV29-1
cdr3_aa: SALAGLSGANVLT

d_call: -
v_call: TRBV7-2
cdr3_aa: ASSLNGLANYGYT

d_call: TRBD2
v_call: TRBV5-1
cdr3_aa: ASSSASGTTGELF